The 25 T cell receptor beta chains below come from one sample, sequenced in a study of blood T cell repertoires in COVID-19. Sequenced by immunoSEQ multiplex PCR; TCRdb stores in-frame clones only, minus some. The repertoire includes about 300,000 clones, around nine tenths of them detected once, and 1.5% to 2% sits in the top ten. Sequencing was performed on peripheral blood. These receptors all stem from a woman in her 30s with COVID-19, enrolled during active disease.

The chain is built from TRBV6-1 and TRBJ2-7; D may be TRBD1 (6 bases). The CDR3 covers 14 residues. The V end was cut by 3 bases, the J end by 2 bases, with 11 bases between. Looked up from germline, CDR1 is MNHNS and CDR2 is SASEGT. The CDR3: CASSEPDSAYEQYF. For the CDR3, the DNA is TGTGCCAGCAGTGAGCCGGACAGTGCCTACGAGCAGTACTTC.

This clone appeared once. J is TRBJ2-2 and V is TRBV7-9; 8 positions match TRBD1. Germline V gives CDR1 SEHNR, CDR2 FQNEAQ (reference sequence). V shed 2 bases and J 11 bases; nucleotides not matched to a gene: 7. The CDR3 consists of 14 residues. The DNA for the CDR3 is TGTGCCAGCAGCTTAATACCCCAGGGGGCTGAGCTGTTTTTT. It codes for CASSLIPQGAELFF. Drawing the rest from reference TRBV7-9 and TRBJ2-2, the complete variable domain is DTGVSQNPRHKITKRGQNVTFRCDPISEHNRLYWYRQTLGQGPEFLTYFQNEAQLEKSRLLSDRFSAERPKGSFSTLEIQRTEQGDSAMYLCASSLIPQGAELFFGEGSRLTVL.

This clone has just one count. The rearrangement uses TRBV3-1 (or the pseudogene TRBV3-2) and TRBJ2-2, with 8 bases aligning to TRBD2. J was trimmed by 5 bases and V by 4 bases; bases with no gene match: 3. Germline V gene data show CDR1 as LGHDT and CDR2 as YNNKEL (reference sequence). The CDR3 loop spans 14 amino acids. CDR3 DNA sequence: TGTGCCAGCAGCCTCGGGACTAGGACCGGGGAGCTGTTTTTT. Translating gives CASSLGTRTGELFF.

This chain connects TRBV7-2 to TRBJ2-5; 9 bases agree with TRBD2. Germline-derived CDR1 and CDR2 are SGHTA and FQGNSA. This CDR3 has 15 residues. With 2 bases clipped from V and 5 bases from J, the junction kept 6 bases outside the gene matches. The CDR3 loop reads CASSLTRLAGETQYF. CDR3 coding DNA: TGTGCCAGCAGCTTAACCCGTCTAGCGGGGGAGACCCAGTACTTC.

The rearrangement joins TRBV4-2 to TRBJ2-1; possible D gene TRBD1, 6 bases. This CDR3 has 16 residues. V lost 0 bases to trimming and J lost 8 bases, with 17 bases between them. Germline-derived CDR1 and CDR2 are LGHNA and YNFKEQ. Here the CDR3 DNA reads TGTGCCAGCAGCCAAGAGGAAGAGCAGGGGTTCGATGAGCAGTTCTTC. Protein sequence: CASSQEEEQGFDEQFF.

The chain joins TRBV9 to TRBJ2-1, with D possibly being TRBD2 (6 bases). This CDR3 comprises 15 residues. From germline, CDR1 is SGDLS and CDR2 YYNGEE. V lost 2 bases and J 7 bases, leaving 16 bases between the germline ends. CDR3 coding DNA: TGTGCCAGCAGCGTGGGACTTCCGAGAGGAAATGAGCAGTTCTTC. Protein product: CASSVGLPRGNEQFF.

This clone was observed a handful of times. The chain links TRBV7-8 to TRBJ2-5; no clear D. V gave up 7 bases and J gave up 5 bases, with 17 bases separating them. This CDR3 comprises 14 residues. Germline loops: CDR1 SGHVS, CDR2 FQNEAQ. CDR3 in amino acids: CASTSTRGGETQYF. DNA of the CDR3: TGTGCCAGCACCTCCACACGAGGCGGTGAGACCCAGTACTTC.

The chain recombines TRBV10-3 with TRBJ2-3; weak D call: TRBD2 (5 bases). The V and J ends lost 0 bases and 5 bases respectively, with 9 bases between them. The CDR3 consists of 14 residues. Germline loops: CDR1 ENHRY, CDR2 SYGVKD. The CDR3 coding sequence is TGTGCCATCAGTGAGTCCGACGAGGGAGATACGCAGTATTTT. Its translation: CAISESDEGDTQYF.

The rearrangement joins TRBV18 to TRBJ2-7; tentatively, D is TRBD1 (6 bases). CDR1 is KGHSH and CDR2 is LQKENI in the germline V gene. The CDR3 sequence is 13 residues long. Trimming removed 3 bases at V and 5 bases at J, with 11 bases between. This CDR3 reads CASSPGAGDEQYV. As DNA, the CDR3 is TGTGCCAGCTCACCCGGGGCAGGGGACGAGCAGTACGTC.

The V call is TRBV9, the J call TRBJ2-3; D is uncertain. V lost 5 bases, J lost 0 bases, and 13 bases lay in between. CDR1 SGDLS and CDR2 YYNGEE come from the germline V gene. The CDR3 extends over 15 amino acids. The CDR3 DNA reads TGTGCCAGCAGTGATCAGACCGGGAGCACAGATACGCAGTATTTT. Protein: CASSDQTGSTDTQYF. Looking up the rest from reference TRBV9 and TRBJ2-3 gives the full variable domain: DSGVTQTPKHLITATGQRVTLRCSPRSGDLSVYWYQQSLDQGLQFLIQYYNGEERAKGNILERFSAQQFPDLHSELNLSSLELGDSALYFCASSDQTGSTDTQYFGPGTRLTVL.

The rearrangement joins TRBV7-9 to TRBJ2-7; TRBD1 aligns across 12 bases. CDR3 length equals 15 residues. From germline, CDR1 is SEHNR and CDR2 FQNEAQ (reference sequence). The junction had 9 bases not matched to a gene; V was cut back by 5 bases and J by 7 bases. The CDR3 sequence: CASSAPGTGGREQYF. In DNA, the CDR3 is TGTGCCAGCAGCGCCCCCGGGACAGGGGGCCGGGAGCAGTACTTC.

The rearrangement uses TRBV7-9 and TRBJ2-7; 9 bases match TRBD2. The CDR3 has 14 amino acids. Germline V lookup: CDR1 SEHNR, CDR2 FQNEAQ (reference sequence). Trimming at V came to 3 bases and at J to 2 bases, leaving 2 bases not matched to a gene. The CDR3 nucleotides are TGTGCCAGCAGCTTGCGGGGGGGCCCCTACGAGCAGTACTTC. This translates into CASSLRGGPYEQYF.

This chain connects TRBV11-2 to TRBJ2-1; 14 positions agree with TRBD2. The germline gives CDR1 SGHAT, CDR2 FQNNGV. V lost 6 bases, J lost 3 bases, and 1 base stayed unmatched. CDR3 length: 15 amino acids. In DNA form, the CDR3 reads TGTGCCAGCAGGGGACTAGCGGGAGTCTACAATGAGCAGTTCTTC. Translation gives CASRGLAGVYNEQFF. Full variable domain (rest looked up from reference TRBV11-2 and TRBJ2-1): EAGVAQSPRYKIIEKRQSVAFWCNPISGHATLYWYQQILGQGPKLLIQFQNNGVVDDSQLPKDRFSAERLKGVDSTLKIQPAKLEDSAVYLCASRGLAGVYNEQFFGPGTRLTVL.

The J gene is TRBJ2-5, the V gene TRBV7-6; D is uncertain. The CDR3 runs 13 residues. The V end was cut by 2 bases, the J end by 7 bases, with 11 bases between. Germline V gene sequence: CDR1 SGHVS, CDR2 FNYEAQ. CDR3 in amino acids: CASSLTSPGTQYF. For the CDR3, the DNA is TGTGCCAGCAGCTTAACCTCACCGGGGACCCAGTACTTC.

The rearrangement joins TRBV30 to TRBJ1-3; no clear D gene. The CDR3 is 11 amino acids. The V end was cut by 7 bases, the J end by 4 bases, with 8 bases between. Germline V gene sequence: CDR1 GTSNPN, CDR2 SVGIG (reference sequence). DNA of the CDR3: TGTGCCTCGTTTGTGGGAAACACCATATATTTT. Translating it yields CASFVGNTIYF. Combining the CDR3 with reference TRBV30 and TRBJ1-3 gives the whole variable domain SQTIHQWPATLVQPVGSPLSLECTVEGTSNPNLYWYRQAAGRGLQLLFYSVGIGQISSEVPQNLSASRPQDRQFILSSKKLLLSDSGFYLCASFVGNTIYFGEGSWLTVV.

The chain carries TRBV7-9 and TRBJ1-2; D is uncertain. V lost 3 bases, J lost 2 bases, and 13 bases lay in between. This CDR3 spans 15 amino acids. Per germline, CDR1 SEHNR and CDR2 FQNEAQ (reference sequence). CDR3 residues: CASSLGSSLNYGYTF. The CDR3 coding sequence is TGTGCCAGCAGCTTGGGCAGTAGTTTGAACTATGGCTACACCTTC.

V usage is TRBV3-1 (or the pseudogene TRBV3-2) and J usage is TRBJ1-2; 9 bases agree with TRBD1. The J segment lost 8 bases and the V segment lost 5 bases, leaving 9 bases of the junction unmatched. The CDR3 sequence is 14 residues long. Germline-derived CDR1 and CDR2 are LGHDT and YNNKEL (reference sequence). DNA of the CDR3: TGTGCCAGCAGCAAGCGGACAGGGGTCTACGGCTACACCTTC. It encodes CASSKRTGVYGYTF.

The CDR3 DNA reads as TGCGCCAGCAGACAGGGGCAAGGGGGCTATGGCTACACCTTC. This encodes CASRQGQGGYGYTF. The chain links TRBV23-1 to TRBJ1-2, with TRBD1 matching over 7 bases. TRBV23-1 belongs to the ORF category, with a function that is uncertain. The CDR3 has 14 residues. J was trimmed by 4 bases and V by 6 bases; bases with no gene match: 8.

J is TRBJ2-5 and V is TRBV7-9; 10 nucleotides align to TRBD1. V dropped 5 bases and J dropped 5; count of bases not matched to a gene: 11. This CDR3 has 16 residues. Germline values: CDR1 SEHNR, CDR2 FQNEAQ (reference sequence). The chain's CDR3 is CASSPPWGQGLETQYF. CDR3 nucleotide sequence: TGTGCCAGCAGCCCTCCTTGGGGACAGGGGTTGGAGACCCAGTACTTC.

The chain couples TRBV11-3 to TRBJ1-5; D not certain. The CDR3 spans 17 residues. Germline V lookup: CDR1 SGHNT, CDR2 YENEEA. Between the trimmed V and J ends, which lost 5 bases and 6 bases, there was a span of 23 bases. CDR3 DNA sequence: TGTGCCAGCAGCCAACAAGGACTGACGTCAATCGGTCAGCCCCAGCATTTT. Residues: CASSQQGLTSIGQPQHF.

The V call is TRBV11-2, the J call TRBJ1-2, with 10 positions matching TRBD1. The CDR3 has 14 residues. The V gene's germline CDR1 is SGHAT and CDR2 FQNNGV. With 5 bases clipped from V and 5 bases from J, the junction kept 5 bases outside the gene matches. The CDR3 sequence is CASSQGQGRYGYTF. CDR3 bases: TGTGCCAGCAGCCAGGGACAGGGGCGATATGGCTACACCTTC.

V gene TRBV30 combines with J gene TRBJ1-2; possible D gene TRBD1, 6 bases. Deletions cut 3 bases from V and 6 bases from J, with 20 bases between. From germline, CDR1 is GTSNPN and CDR2 SVGIG (reference sequence). This CDR3 region has 15 residues. In nucleotides, the CDR3 is TGTGCCTGGAGAGCCTTACAGGGAAATGAGAATGGCTACACCTTC. Protein: CAWRALQGNENGYTF.

The chain couples TRBV5-1 to TRBJ2-6; D is perhaps TRBD1 (6 bases). The CDR3 is 15 amino acids. Germline lookup yields CDR1 SGHRS and CDR2 YFSETQ. Trimming removed 4 bases from V and 0 bases from J, with 8 bases in between. CDR3 loop: CASSVTGSGANVLTF. The CDR3 DNA is TGCGCCAGCAGCGTGACAGGCTCTGGGGCCAACGTCCTGACTTTC.

The genes are TRBV3-1 (or the pseudogene TRBV3-2) and TRBJ1-6; maybe TRBD1 (6 bases). The CDR3 covers 14 residues. Germline V gene sequence: CDR1 LGHDT, CDR2 YNNKEL (reference sequence). V was trimmed by 5 bases and J by 7 bases, leaving 12 bases between them. CDR3 protein: CASSSGAVNSPLHF. In DNA, the CDR3 is TGTGCCAGCAGCTCAGGGGCGGTAAATTCACCCCTCCACTTT.

J is TRBJ1-3 and V is TRBV19; D uncertain. With 7 bases removed from V and 0 bases from J, the gap between germline ends came to 13 bases. CDR3 length equals 15 residues. Germline V gene sequence: CDR1 LNHDA, CDR2 SQIVND (reference sequence). CDR3 DNA: TGTGCCAGTAATTCCGGGAGCTTCTCTGGAAACACCATATATTTT. Its protein product is CASNSGSFSGNTIYF.